Described below is a single T cell receptor (beta chain) sequence and its context. The sample is drawn from a study of identical twins. Germline-derived CDR1 and CDR2 are LGHNA and YNFKEQ. Trimming cost V 0 bases and J 4 bases, with 9 bases left between them. The CDR3 totals 15 residues. One entry per CDR3 protein results from TCRdb running MiXCR on the 5' RACE reads. This table holds a few hundred thousand distinct CDR3 sequences, nearly 10% found once. This same sample was also part of a study on yellow fever vaccine responses in identical twins.

The origin of this receptor is a woman aged 18-35 years in good health. Source material: PBMCs. The chain uses TRBV4-2 and TRBJ2-2; D not resolved. CDR3 in DNA: TGTGCCAGCAGCCAAGAGGGCAGGCTCACCGGGGAGCTGTTTTTT. It specifies CASSQEGRLTGELFF.